This T cell receptor beta chain is from a study of cytomegalovirus exposure and HLA in healthy donors (dated by TCRdb to 2016 to 2017). At the level of the whole study: In an earlier analysis of some 610 of the donors, 250 to 300 Gb of sequence data and 117 million unique TCR beta sequences from about 190 million T cells were reported. Roughly 300 gigabases of sequencing data and roughly 81 million unique TCR sequences made up an early release that covered some 640 HLA-typed donors. Among the roughly 390 genotyped donors, around 81% belonged to the genetic ancestry cluster associated with self-reported Caucasian donors. The study was designed to test whether signatures of past pathogen exposure could be identified by cataloging public T cell receptors. Using immunosequencing, the study profiled T cell repertoires from around 670 subjects and related those repertoires to cytomegalovirus serostatus. Along with the roughly 670-subject first cohort, a separate validation cohort of over a hundred different subjects was used. To predict cytomegalovirus infection status, the study combined high-throughput TCR immunosequencing, statistical association of individual TCRs with disease status, and machine learning. A later analysis re-analyzed previously published TCR beta repertoires from roughly 630 donors and added high-resolution HLA genotyping to study TCR occurrence patterns. Rather than using new phenotypic data, the later analysis identified candidate immune exposures from TCR beta sequences and from how often those sequences occurred across donors. An earlier analysis of 587 of the donors used high-throughput TCR beta sequencing to judge whether each TCR beta V gene segment behaved as functional or pseudogenic. Donor age, sex, ethnicity and CMV serostatus were compiled together with the repertoire data. Genome-wide SNP genotypes for about 65% of the roughly 700 donors were used in a later genetic analysis, which treated that subset as a discovery cohort. All discovery cohort repertoires had been generated on a single sequencing platform. Both class I and class II loci were covered by HLA typing, at four-digit resolution. The number of donors typed differed by locus, with about 620-630 for A, B, C, DRB1 and DQB1, 522 for DQA1, some 570 for DPA1, and some 440 for DPB1. Because of strong linkage in the cohort, four to six DR-DQ haplotypes were treated as single units for association and clustering. On average, 235,054 unique TCR beta nucleotide sequences were sequenced per donor among 398 genotyped donors of the cohort, with 15% to 20% of those sequences being non-productive.

Study-wide conclusions, independent of this receptor: Most TCR sequences were observed very rarely across donors, whereas some public TCRs were present in many individuals. Linkage disequilibrium might explain the correlated functional status among segregating V segments, but an unknown experimental factor could not be ruled out. According to a later analysis, TCR association rates differed among HLA loci, with DRB1 alleles showing the most associated TCRs and HLA-C alleles showing the fewest. A group of highly shared sequence variants was considered likely to be a technical artifact of the sequencing pipeline. In this cohort, only TCR beta chains were sequenced, and detectable features were limited by the absence of alpha or paired-chain data. The only immune exposure information available for the cohort was CMV serostatus. Because some donors lacked HLA typing at each locus, the association tests relied only on the typed subset. In a later analysis, HLA-associated TCR beta chains showed more clonal expansion and lower generation probabilities than non-associated chains that were equally common. In a later analysis, several top co-occurrence clusters were reported to appear linked to parvovirus B19, influenza, CMV and Epstein-Barr virus. At a false discovery rate of 0.05, a later analysis linked 16,000 or so TCR beta sequences to specific HLA alleles. In the study, some 160 TCR beta chains were listed as associated with cytomegalovirus. A further reported finding was that TCR beta sequences accurately predicted the HLA-A and HLA-B alleles for most subjects in the first cohort. The 87-base-pair reads could not distinguish some IMGT-functional V segments, including TRBV6-2 and TRBV6-3, so those segments were excluded. Strong co-occurrence of HLA alleles, especially DR and DQ, made assigning TCR associations to individual alleles difficult. Because counts were too low, seventeen rarely observed V segments, including chromosome 9 orphons, were excluded from the earlier analysis of around 640 of the donors. In a later analysis, most CMV-associated TCR beta chains were found to appear HLA-restricted, with HLA associations seemingly driven largely by CMV exposure. Sequencing depth was assumed to be roughly uniform across donors in the presence/absence analyses, though that assumption may not hold. In a later genetic analysis, a missense DCLRE1C variant was associated with V-gene and J-gene trimming of TCR beta chains, and the association was replicated in an independent cohort. A few of the identified cytomegalovirus-associated TCR beta chains were confirmed in vitro to be specific for cytomegalovirus antigens. In an earlier analysis of about 600 of the donors, most TCR beta V segments appeared in productive rearrangements about 87% or about 30% of the time, broadly matching IMGT annotations. The classifier was reported to diagnose cytomegalovirus status with high specificity and sensitivity in both the original and validation cohorts. The authors suggested that the approach could potentially be extended to other disease states and immunological phenotypes. A later genetic analysis reported fewer N-insertions in productive TCRs among donors in an Asian-associated ancestry cluster than the approximately 670-donor mean.

Only a few counts were recorded for this clone. Its antigen specificity is not known. Base qualities are not recorded, but no much larger clone differs from it by a single base. The protocol used for the library was the immunoSEQ multiplex PCR assay. For the multiplex PCR, a mixture combining 60 forward primers for TCR Vbeta segments and 13 reverse primers for TCR Jbeta segments was used. Amplification of the CDR3 region of rearranged TCR beta genes was performed with a multiplex PCR assay on genomic DNA. The Illumina HiSeq System was used to sequence the amplified TCR beta libraries as 87-base-pair reads. Processing in the source paper ran as follows. A later analysis tallied tens of millions of unique TCR beta chains across the 700 or so repertoires, and 10 million to 11 million of those chains were shared by two or more donors. Raw reads were error-corrected and collapsed into unique sequences with a nearest-neighbor algorithm that merged closely related sequences to remove PCR and sequencing errors. Alignment of CDR3 sequences to IMGT reference sequences was used to assign V, D and J gene segments. Each retained sequence needed at least a six-nucleotide match to both a V gene segment and a J gene segment. Rearrangements were called productive when the CDR3 lacked stop codons and stayed in frame with V and J; all others were non-productive. CDR3 was defined by IMGT convention, running from the second conserved V-encoded cysteine to the conserved J-encoded phenylalanine. The earlier analysis of 500 to 600 of the donors excluded sequences that lacked an unambiguous match to a single V gene segment. In an earlier analysis of approximately 560 of the donors, a V segment was called functional when productive rearrangements were above 56.7%, and segregating when the standard deviation between donors exceeded 5%. A statistical classification framework was developed to diagnose cytomegalovirus status using the catalog of TCR beta chain sequences. V and J gene assignment, in a later analysis, came from comparing TCR nucleotide sequences with IMGT/GENE-DB human TR gene sequences. A later analysis assigned CDR3 sequences and most-parsimonious VDJ recombination scenarios with the TCRdist pipeline. In a later analysis, every TCR beta chain was defined by the combination of its CDR3 amino acid sequence and its V-gene family, and reads without a unique V-gene family were dropped. A later analysis removed 600 or so highly shared, low-generation-probability nucleotide sequences to deal with suspected cross-contamination and a sequencing artifact. In a later analysis, a clonal expansion index was calculated for each public chain from normalized within-repertoire ranks of inferred template counts. Generation probabilities in a later analysis came from a VDJ recombination model fitted to out-of-frame rearrangements, and those results were checked against IGoR. In a later analysis, hypergeometric tests were used to score TCR-TCR, TCR-HLA and TCR-CMV co-occurrence, with a repertoire-size bias correction applied to TCR pairs. In a later analysis, false discovery rates were estimated by permuting HLA or CMV assignments 20 times. In a later analysis, co-occurring TCRs were grouped using DBSCAN, with TCRdist sequence similarity added in when clustering inside HLA-allele-positive subsets. Co-occurrence clustering excluded repertoires with fewer than 30,000 or more than 120,000 public chains, plus five with anomalous nucleotide sharing. Sourced from immuneACCESS, this table was stored by TCRdb with only in-frame sequences that have V and J called. A share of the clones is absent; for the studies checked, an unresolved V gene accounts for under half, and the remainder has no known explanation. D and trimming come from the DNA, and the V and J calls and clone size come from that table. For this sample the table gives some 120,000 clones, of which 75% to 80% were detected only once. The ten largest clones add up to just under 6.5% of the sample.

The cohort was made up of about 670 healthy bone marrow donors. All cohort members were sampled while nominally healthy, although unrecorded immune exposures were likely present. The donor tested CMV seronegative and was one of the 352 seronegative cohort members. Every donor gave a peripheral blood sample, and the peripheral blood mononuclear cells from that sample were used for TCR beta sequencing. The Qiagen DNeasy Blood Extraction Kit was used to extract genomic DNA from the blood cell samples. From the cysteine through the phenylalanine, the CDR3 covers 19 amino acids. The entry retains the CDR3 DNA only, 57 bases that are in frame from base 1. According to the germline V gene, CDR1 reads SQVTM and CDR2 reads ANQGSEA. Ends trimmed: V by 6 bases, J by 1 base; bases unmatched to a gene: 14.

The sample was PBMCs. The chain is made from TRBV29-1 and TRBJ2-1; 14 bases in the junction line up with TRBD2. This receptor was taken from a woman in her forties in good health and CMV-seronegative. For the CDR3, the sequence is CSVEGLAGAPGGSYNEQFF. The DNA reads as follows: TGCAGCGTCGAGGGACTAGCGGGAGCCCCTGGAGGGTCCTACAATGAGCAGTTCTTC.